One sample yielded the 20 T cell receptor beta chains listed below, sequenced in a study of cytomegalovirus exposure and HLA in healthy donors. The PCR employed 60 Vbeta primers together with 13 Jbeta primers. The repertoire was sequenced with immunoSEQ multiplex PCR; TCRdb's copy has only in-frame clones and lacks some. This sample has tens of thousands of clones, with roughly 60% found just once. The sequenced sample was PBMCs. All receptors come from a boy aged 5-17 years in good health and CMV-seropositive.

V is TRBV29-1 and J is TRBJ1-3, with a tentative D call TRBD1 (5 bases). The CDR3 length is 13 residues. From germline, CDR1 is SQVTM and CDR2 ANQGSEA. V lost 6 bases, J lost 2 bases, and 11 bases lay in between. The CDR3: CSVSGGTGNTIYF. The CDR3 DNA is TGCAGCGTCTCCGGGGGAACTGGAAACACCATATATTTT. Supplemented by reference TRBV29-1 and TRBJ1-3, the full variable domain reads SAVISQKPSRDICQRGTSLTIQCQVDSQVTMMFWYRQQPGQSLTLIATANQGSEATYESGFVIDKFPISRPNLTFSTLTVSNMSPEDSSIYLCSVSGGTGNTIYFGEGSWLTVV.

The rearrangement uses TRBV9 and TRBJ1-1; D possibly corresponds to TRBD1 (6 bases). CDR1 and CDR2 (germline): SGDLS, YYNGEE. Trimming stripped 4 bases from V and 11 bases from J, with 21 bases between. The CDR3 sequence is 14 residues long. This CDR3 is CASSPGGGGREAFF. Here the CDR3 DNA reads TGTGCCAGCAGCCCAGGTGGGGGCGGCAGGGAGGCTTTCTTT.

V and J are TRBV4-3 and TRBJ1-1, with a weak D call TRBD1 (6 bases). The CDR3 totals 12 residues. Per the germline V gene, CDR1 is LGHNA and CDR2 is YSLEER. Trimming cost V 1 base and J 7 bases, with 7 bases left between them. The CDR3 DNA reads TGCGCCAGCAGCCAAGGCAGGGGTGAAGCTTTCTTT. It translates to CASSQGRGEAFF.

The chain uses TRBV5-6 and TRBJ1-2, with D perhaps TRBD1 (6 bases). V lost 4 bases to trimming and J lost 4 bases, with 14 bases between them. Germline V gene sequence: CDR1 SGHDT, CDR2 YYEEEE. There are 14 residues in the CDR3. Written as DNA, the CDR3 is TGTGCCAGCAGCCGTCCAACAGGGATCTATGGCTACACCTTC. Residues: CASSRPTGIYGYTF.

In this sample, this clone turned up a few times. The rearrangement uses TRBV6-1 and TRBJ2-7, with unresolved D. Trimming pared 2 bases from V and 2 bases from J, leaving 4 bases between. From germline, CDR1 is MNHNS and CDR2 SASEGT. This CDR3 comprises 12 residues. The CDR3 region is CASSEQTYEQYF. The DNA for the CDR3 is TGTGCCAGCAGTGAACAGACCTACGAGCAGTACTTC.

The genes are TRBV2 and TRBJ1-5; 8 bases map to TRBD1. Germline CDR1 SNHLY, CDR2 FYNNEI. The length of the CDR3 is 14 residues. V shed 6 bases, J shed 6 bases, and the junction held 7 bases outside the gene matches. In DNA, the CDR3 is TGTGCCAGCAGCGGACAGGGTAGGAGTCAGCCCCAGCATTTT. Protein product: CASSGQGRSQPQHF.

The rearrangement uses TRBV29-1 and TRBJ1-2; D not resolved. With 5 bases removed from V and 3 bases from J, the gap between germline ends came to 19 bases. This CDR3 spans 15 amino acids. Germline values: CDR1 SQVTM, CDR2 ANQGSEA. As DNA, the CDR3 is TGCAGCGTTATCATACCCTATCCCCCCTACTATGGCTACACCTTC. Translation: CSVIIPYPPYYGYTF.

The chain recombines TRBV7-6 with TRBJ2-7; 10 nucleotides align to TRBD2. Germline trimming cut 3 bases from V and 4 bases from J; bases unmatched to any gene: 9. Germline CDR1 and CDR2: SGHVS and FNYEAQ. The length of the CDR3 is 16 residues. CDR3 DNA sequence: TGTGCCAGCAGCTTTTATGAAGCGGGGGGGCCTTACGAGCAGTACTTC. As protein: CASSFYEAGGPYEQYF.

This clone is a singleton in its sample. The genes are TRBV10-1 and TRBJ1-1; D possibly corresponds to TRBD1 (6 bases). Germline lookup yields CDR1 WNHNN and CDR2 SYGVQD (reference sequence). V lost 5 bases, J lost 2 bases, and 9 bases lay in between. The CDR3 sequence is 13 residues long. CDR3 protein: CASSTDRNTEAFF. CDR3 DNA: TGCGCCAGCAGTACGGACAGAAACACTGAAGCTTTCTTT.

The genes are TRBV5-1 and TRBJ2-3; D gene uncertain. The CDR3 runs 15 residues. CDR1 and CDR2 from the germline V gene are SGHRS and YFSETQ. Deletions cut 1 base from V and 2 bases from J, with 11 bases between. CDR3 amino acids: CASSLTWSTTDTQYF. The CDR3, as DNA: TGCGCCAGCAGCTTGACCTGGAGTACCACAGATACGCAGTATTTT.

The rearrangement joins TRBV5-1 to TRBJ1-2; TRBD1 matches at 9 bases. The CDR3 totals 13 residues. Germline CDR1 SGHRS, CDR2 YFSETQ. V shed 0 bases and J 6 bases; nucleotides not matched to a gene: 0. The CDR3 DNA sequence: TGCGCCAGCAGCTTGGGGACAGGGGATGGCTACACCTTC. This sequence encodes CASSLGTGDGYTF.

This chain uses TRBV18 with TRBJ2-7, with 9 nucleotides matching TRBD1. V lost 3 bases, J lost 6 bases, and 3 bases stayed unmatched. Germline lookup yields CDR1 KGHSH and CDR2 LQKENI. This CDR3 has 13 residues. CDR3 sequence: CASSPGTGSEQYF. The CDR3, as DNA: TGTGCCAGCTCACCCGGGACAGGGAGCGAGCAGTACTTC.

The count of this clone is one. The chain couples TRBV6-5 to TRBJ1-5; TRBD1 matches at 9 bases. J lost 1 base, V lost 3 bases, and 4 bases had no gene match. The CDR3 length is 16 residues. Per germline, CDR1 MNHEY and CDR2 SVGAGI. DNA for the CDR3: TGTGCCAGCAGTTATGGACAGGGGCGAAGCAATCAGCCCCAGCATTTT. This codes for CASSYGQGRSNQPQHF.

In this sample, this clone turned up a few times. The V call is TRBV7-8, the J call TRBJ1-4; the D gene is possibly TRBD1 (6 bases). The CDR3 covers 15 residues. The V end lost 4 bases, the J end lost 0 bases, and 9 bases lay between the germline ends. Germline CDR1 and CDR2: SGHVS and FQNEAQ. CDR3 nucleotides: TGTGCCAGCAGCTCGACAGGATCAACTAATGAAAAACTGTTTTTT. As protein: CASSSTGSTNEKLFF.

The chain joins TRBV7-9 to TRBJ1-2; D unresolved. V shed 5 bases and J shed 8 bases, with 15 bases lying between them. Germline CDR1 is SEHNR and CDR2 is FQNEAQ (reference sequence). The CDR3 is made up of 13 amino acids. The CDR3: CASSAREGSGYTF. The CDR3 nucleotides are TGTGCCAGCAGCGCTAGGGAGGGATCCGGCTACACCTTC.

The V gene is TRBV6-1, the J gene TRBJ1-1; no definite D call. V dropped 4 bases and J dropped 7 bases, with 13 bases sitting between them. Germline V lookup: CDR1 MNHNS, CDR2 SASEGT. CDR3 length: 13 residues. The CDR3 bases are TGTGCCAGCAGTGGGGGAACGGGGTTTGAAGCTTTCTTT. It is translated as CASSGGTGFEAFF.

This chain links TRBV11-2 with TRBJ2-7; 12 nucleotides match TRBD1. The CDR3 sequence is 16 residues long. Germline trimming cut 5 bases from V and 4 bases from J; bases unmatched to any gene: 9. Germline CDR1 SGHAT, CDR2 FQNNGV. CDR3 nucleotides: TGTGCCAGCAGCCTCTACTCGGGACAGGGGGCTTACGAGCAGTACTTC. Amino acids: CASSLYSGQGAYEQYF.

This clone showed up just a few times. This sequence joins TRBV7-3 and TRBJ2-3; 8 bases match TRBD2. CDR3 size: 13 residues. Germline lookup yields CDR1 SGHTA and CDR2 FQGTGA. Unmatched junction bases numbered 4, after V lost 8 bases and J lost 3 bases. The CDR3 reads CASGRGGTDTQYF. CDR3 DNA sequence: TGTGCCAGCGGCCGGGGGGGAACAGATACGCAGTATTTT.

The V and J genes are TRBV6-1 and TRBJ1-2; D is possibly TRBD1 (6 bases). Germline-derived CDR1 and CDR2 are MNHNS and SASEGT. Trimming shortened V by 2 bases and J by 8 bases, and 12 bases separated the two germline ends. The CDR3 runs to 13 residues. The CDR3, as DNA: TGTGCCAGCAGTGAACGGGGGGCGGGAGGCTACACCTTC. This encodes CASSERGAGGYTF.

This clone showed up just a few times. An end of the junction differs from the germline gene, which may be a read error. The V call is TRBV29-1, the J call TRBJ1-5, with D possibly TRBD1 on 6 matching bases. This CDR3 spans 13 amino acids. The germline CDR1 and CDR2 sequences are SQVTM and ANQGSEA. The chain's CDR3 is CSVGGRGDQPQNF. CDR3 in DNA: TGCAGCGTTGGCGGCAGGGGAGATCAGCCCCAGAATTTT.